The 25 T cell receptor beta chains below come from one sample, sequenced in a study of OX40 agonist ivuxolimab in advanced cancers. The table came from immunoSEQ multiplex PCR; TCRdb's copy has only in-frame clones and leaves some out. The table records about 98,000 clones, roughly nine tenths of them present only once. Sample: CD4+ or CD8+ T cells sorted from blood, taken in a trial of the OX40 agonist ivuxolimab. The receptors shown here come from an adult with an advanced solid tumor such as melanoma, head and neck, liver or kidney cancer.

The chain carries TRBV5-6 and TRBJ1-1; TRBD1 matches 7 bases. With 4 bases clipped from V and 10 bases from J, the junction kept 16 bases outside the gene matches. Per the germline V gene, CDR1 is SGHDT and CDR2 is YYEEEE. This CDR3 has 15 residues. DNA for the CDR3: TGTGCCAGCAGCCTTACAATCACAGGGGCTCATGCAGCTTTCTTT. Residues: CASSLTITGAHAAFF.

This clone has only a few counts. The DNA for the CDR3 is TGTGCCTGGAGTGTATGGGCGGCCGGCTACACCTTC. Its translation: CAWSVWAAGYTF. The V and J genes are TRBV30 and TRBJ1-2; D gene uncertain. Deletions cut 0 bases from V and 8 bases from J, with 10 bases between. There are 12 residues in the CDR3. Germline values: CDR1 GTSNPN, CDR2 SVGIG (reference sequence).

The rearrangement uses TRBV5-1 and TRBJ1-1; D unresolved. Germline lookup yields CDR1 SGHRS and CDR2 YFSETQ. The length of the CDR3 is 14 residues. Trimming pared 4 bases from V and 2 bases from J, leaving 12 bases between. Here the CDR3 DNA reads TGCGCCAGCAGCGCGGACGGAACCAACACTGAAGCTTTCTTT. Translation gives CASSADGTNTEAFF.

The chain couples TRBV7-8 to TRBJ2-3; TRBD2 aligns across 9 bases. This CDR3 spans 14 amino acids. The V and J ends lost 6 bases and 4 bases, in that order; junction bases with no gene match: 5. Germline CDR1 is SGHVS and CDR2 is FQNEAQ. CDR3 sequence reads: CASSHSGSADTQYF. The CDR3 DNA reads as TGTGCCAGCAGTCATAGCGGGAGCGCAGATACGCAGTATTTT.

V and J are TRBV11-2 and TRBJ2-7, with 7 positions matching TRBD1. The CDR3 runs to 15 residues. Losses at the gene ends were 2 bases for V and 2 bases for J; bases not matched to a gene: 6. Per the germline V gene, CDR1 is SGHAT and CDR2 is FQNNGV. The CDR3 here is CASSLSGTAPYEQYV. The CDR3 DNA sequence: TGTGCCAGCAGCTTATCCGGGACAGCGCCCTACGAGCAGTACGTC.

In nucleotides, the CDR3 is TGCGCCAGCGGGCTGTATGAGACCCAGTACTTC. Protein sequence: CASGLYETQYF. The J gene is TRBJ2-5, the V gene TRBV23-1, with D hard to call. TRBV23-1 has ORF status, its function being uncertain. Trimming shortened V by 8 bases and J by 5 bases, and 9 bases separated the two germline ends. CDR3 length: 11 amino acids.

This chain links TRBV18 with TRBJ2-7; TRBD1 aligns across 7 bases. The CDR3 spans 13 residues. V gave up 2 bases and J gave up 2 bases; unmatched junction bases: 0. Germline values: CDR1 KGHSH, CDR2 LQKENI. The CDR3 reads CASSPGTAYEQYV. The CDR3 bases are TGTGCCAGCTCACCAGGGACAGCCTACGAGCAGTACGTC.

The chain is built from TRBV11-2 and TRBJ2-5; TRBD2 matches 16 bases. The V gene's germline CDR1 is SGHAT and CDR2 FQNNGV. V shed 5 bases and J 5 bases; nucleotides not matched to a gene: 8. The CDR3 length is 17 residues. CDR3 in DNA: TGTGCCAGCAGCCCCGGGACTAGCGGGAGGGCGGGGGAGACCCAGTACTTC. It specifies CASSPGTSGRAGETQYF.

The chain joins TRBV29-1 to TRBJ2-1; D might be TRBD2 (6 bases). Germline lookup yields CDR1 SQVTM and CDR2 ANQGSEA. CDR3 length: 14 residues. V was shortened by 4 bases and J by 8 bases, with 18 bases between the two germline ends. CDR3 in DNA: TGCAGCGTTGGAGGGAGGCGAAAGAGGGATGAGCAGTTCTTC. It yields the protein CSVGGRRKRDEQFF.

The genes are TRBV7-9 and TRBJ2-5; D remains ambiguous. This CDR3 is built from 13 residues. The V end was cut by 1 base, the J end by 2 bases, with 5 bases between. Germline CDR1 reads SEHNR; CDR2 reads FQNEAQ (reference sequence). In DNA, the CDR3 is TGTGCCAGCAGCTTAGGTCAGCAAGAGACCCAGTACTTC. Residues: CASSLGQQETQYF.

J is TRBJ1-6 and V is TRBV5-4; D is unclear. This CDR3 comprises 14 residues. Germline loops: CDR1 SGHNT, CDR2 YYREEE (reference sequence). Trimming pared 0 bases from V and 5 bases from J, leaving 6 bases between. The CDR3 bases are TGTGCCAGCAGCTTGGTGCACGATAATTCACCCCTCCACTTT. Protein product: CASSLVHDNSPLHF.

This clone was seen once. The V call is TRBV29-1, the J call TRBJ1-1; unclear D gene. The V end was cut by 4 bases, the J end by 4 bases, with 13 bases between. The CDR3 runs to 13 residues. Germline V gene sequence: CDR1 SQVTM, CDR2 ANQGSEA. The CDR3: CSVGFLGGTEAFF. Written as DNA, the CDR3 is TGCAGCGTTGGCTTCCTGGGAGGCACTGAAGCTTTCTTT.

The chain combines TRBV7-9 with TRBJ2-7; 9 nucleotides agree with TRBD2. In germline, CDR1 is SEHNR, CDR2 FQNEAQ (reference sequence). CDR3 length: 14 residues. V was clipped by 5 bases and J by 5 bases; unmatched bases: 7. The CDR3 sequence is CASSPYGGRDEQYF. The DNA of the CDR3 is TGTGCCAGCAGCCCTTACGGCGGGAGGGACGAGCAGTACTTC. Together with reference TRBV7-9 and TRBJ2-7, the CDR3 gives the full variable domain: DTGVSQNPRHKITKRGQNVTFRCDPISEHNRLYWYRQTLGQGPEFLTYFQNEAQLEKSRLLSDRFSAERPKGSFSTLEIQRTEQGDSAMYLCASSPYGGRDEQYFGPGTRLTVT.

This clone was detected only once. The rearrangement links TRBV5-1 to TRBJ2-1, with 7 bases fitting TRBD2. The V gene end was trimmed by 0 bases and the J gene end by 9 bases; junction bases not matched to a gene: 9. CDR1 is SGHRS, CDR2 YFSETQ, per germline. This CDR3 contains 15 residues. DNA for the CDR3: TGCGCCAGCAGCTTGGATCCCCGGGAGGCGATTGAGCAGTTCTTC. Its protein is CASSLDPREAIEQFF. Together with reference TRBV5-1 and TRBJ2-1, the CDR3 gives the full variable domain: KAGVTQTPRYLIKTRGQQVTLSCSPISGHRSVSWYQQTPGQGLQFLFEYFSETQRNKGNFPGRFSGRQFSNSRSEMNVSTLELGDSALYLCASSLDPREAIEQFFGPGTRLTVL.

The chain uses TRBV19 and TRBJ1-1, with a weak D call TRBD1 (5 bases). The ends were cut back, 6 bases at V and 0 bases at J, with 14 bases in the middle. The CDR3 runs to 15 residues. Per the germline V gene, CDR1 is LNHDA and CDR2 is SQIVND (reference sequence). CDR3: CASRGTGTMNTEAFF. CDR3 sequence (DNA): TGTGCCAGTAGGGGGACCGGGACCATGAACACTGAAGCTTTCTTT.

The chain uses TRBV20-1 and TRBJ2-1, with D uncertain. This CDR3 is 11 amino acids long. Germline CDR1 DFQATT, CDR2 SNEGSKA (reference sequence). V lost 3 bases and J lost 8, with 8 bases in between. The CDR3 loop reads CSASASHEQFF. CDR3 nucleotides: TGCAGTGCTAGTGCGAGCCATGAGCAGTTCTTC.

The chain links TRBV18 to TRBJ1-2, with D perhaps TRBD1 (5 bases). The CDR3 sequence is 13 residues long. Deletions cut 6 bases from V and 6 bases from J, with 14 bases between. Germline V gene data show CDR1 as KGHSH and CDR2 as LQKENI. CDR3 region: CASSPRGEDGYTF. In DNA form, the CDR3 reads TGTGCCAGCTCCCCCCGAGGGGAGGATGGCTACACCTTC.

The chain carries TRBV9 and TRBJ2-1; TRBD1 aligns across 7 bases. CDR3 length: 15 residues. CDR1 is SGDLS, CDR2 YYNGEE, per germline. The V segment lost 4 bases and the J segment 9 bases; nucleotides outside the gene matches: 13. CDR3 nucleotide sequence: TGTGCCAGCAGCCCCGGGACAGCGCTCCCCGGTGAGCAGTTCTTC. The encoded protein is CASSPGTALPGEQFF.

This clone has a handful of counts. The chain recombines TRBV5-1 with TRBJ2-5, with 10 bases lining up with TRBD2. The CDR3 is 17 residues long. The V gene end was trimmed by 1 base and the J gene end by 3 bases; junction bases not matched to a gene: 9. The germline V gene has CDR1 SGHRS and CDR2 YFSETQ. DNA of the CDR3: TGCGCCAGCAGCTTGCTGCTAGCGGGAGTGCGTGAAGAGACCCAGTACTTC. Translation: CASSLLLAGVREETQYF.

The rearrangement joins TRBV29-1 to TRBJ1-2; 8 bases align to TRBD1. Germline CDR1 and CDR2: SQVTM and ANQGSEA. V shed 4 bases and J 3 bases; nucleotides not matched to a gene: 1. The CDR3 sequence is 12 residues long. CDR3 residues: CSVGGQDYGYTF. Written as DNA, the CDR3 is TGCAGCGTTGGGGGACAGGACTATGGCTACACCTTC. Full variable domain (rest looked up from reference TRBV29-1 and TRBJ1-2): SAVISQKPSRDICQRGTSLTIQCQVDSQVTMMFWYRQQPGQSLTLIATANQGSEATYESGFVIDKFPISRPNLTFSTLTVSNMSPEDSSIYLCSVGGQDYGYTFGSGTRLTVV.

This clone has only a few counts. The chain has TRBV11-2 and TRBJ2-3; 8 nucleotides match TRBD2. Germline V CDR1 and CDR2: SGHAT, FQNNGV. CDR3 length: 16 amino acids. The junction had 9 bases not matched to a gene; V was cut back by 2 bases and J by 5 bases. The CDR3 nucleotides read TGTGCCAGCAGCTTAAGAGTAGCGGGATATATAGATACGCAGTATTTT. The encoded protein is CASSLRVAGYIDTQYF.

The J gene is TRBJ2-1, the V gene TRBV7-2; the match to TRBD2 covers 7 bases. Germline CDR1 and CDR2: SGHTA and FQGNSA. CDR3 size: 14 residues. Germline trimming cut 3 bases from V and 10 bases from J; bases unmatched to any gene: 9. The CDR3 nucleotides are TGTGCCAGCAGCTTTCCCGGGACTACCGGGGAGCAGTTCTTC. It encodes CASSFPGTTGEQFF.

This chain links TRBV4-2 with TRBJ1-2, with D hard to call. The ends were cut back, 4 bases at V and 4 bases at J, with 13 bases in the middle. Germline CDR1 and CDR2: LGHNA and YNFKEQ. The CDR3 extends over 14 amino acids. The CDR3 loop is CASSLMRAGYGYTF. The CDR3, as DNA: TGTGCCAGCAGCCTCATGAGGGCTGGCTATGGCTACACCTTC.

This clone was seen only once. CDR3 residues: CASSPPPHSPLHF. Written as DNA, the CDR3 is TGTGCCAGCAGTCCCCCACCGCATTCACCCCTCCACTTT. The rearrangement uses TRBV27 and TRBJ1-6; the D is unclear. Per germline, CDR1 MNHEY and CDR2 SMNVEV (reference sequence). CDR3 size: 13 residues. The germline V and J ends were trimmed by 5 bases and 8 bases, with 10 bases remaining between them.

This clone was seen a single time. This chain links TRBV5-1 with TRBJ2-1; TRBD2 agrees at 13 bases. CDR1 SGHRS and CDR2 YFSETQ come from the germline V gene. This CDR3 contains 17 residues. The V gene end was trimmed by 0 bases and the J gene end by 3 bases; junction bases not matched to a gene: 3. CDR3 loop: CASSLEWTSGGYNEQFF. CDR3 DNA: TGCGCCAGCAGCTTGGAGTGGACTAGCGGGGGCTACAATGAGCAGTTCTTC.